The clone carrying this T cell receptor (beta chain) was seen a few times. This specimen belongs to a study of blood T cell repertoires in COVID-19. This CDR3 contains 14 residues. Germline CDR1 reads MNHNS; CDR2 reads SASEGT. V dropped 3 bases and J dropped 6; count of bases not matched to a gene: 7. Only in-frame clones appear in the TCRdb table, and some are missing; sequencing was by immunoSEQ multiplex PCR. The sample carries over 60,000 clones, roughly nine tenths recorded once. V usage is TRBV6-1 and J usage is TRBJ1-1; 7 nucleotides line up with TRBD1. Specimen: peripheral blood. This receptor was identified in a woman between 50 and 59 years old with active COVID-19. CDR3 coding DNA: TGTGCCAGCAGTGACAGGGGGGCTGGCGCTGAAGCTTTCTTT. Its translation is CASSDRGAGAEAFF.